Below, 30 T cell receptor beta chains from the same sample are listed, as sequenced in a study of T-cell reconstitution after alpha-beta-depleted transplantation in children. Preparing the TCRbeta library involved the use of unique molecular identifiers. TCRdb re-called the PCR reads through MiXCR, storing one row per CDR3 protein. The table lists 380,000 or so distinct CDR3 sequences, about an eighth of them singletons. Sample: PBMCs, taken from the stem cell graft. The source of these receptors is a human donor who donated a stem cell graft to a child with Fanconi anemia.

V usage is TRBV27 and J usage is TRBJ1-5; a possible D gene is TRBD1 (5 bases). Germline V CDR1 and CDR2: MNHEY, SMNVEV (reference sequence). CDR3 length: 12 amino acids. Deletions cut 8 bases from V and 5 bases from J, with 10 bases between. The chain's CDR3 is CASEAGYQPQHF. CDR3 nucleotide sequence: TGTGCCAGCGAGGCAGGGTATCAGCCCCAGCATTTT.

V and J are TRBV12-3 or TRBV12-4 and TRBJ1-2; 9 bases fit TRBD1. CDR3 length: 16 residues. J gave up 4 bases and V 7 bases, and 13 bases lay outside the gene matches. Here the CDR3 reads CASTVTRDRAVYGYTF. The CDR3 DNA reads TGTGCCAGCACCGTCACCCGGGACAGGGCGGTCTATGGCTACACCTTC.

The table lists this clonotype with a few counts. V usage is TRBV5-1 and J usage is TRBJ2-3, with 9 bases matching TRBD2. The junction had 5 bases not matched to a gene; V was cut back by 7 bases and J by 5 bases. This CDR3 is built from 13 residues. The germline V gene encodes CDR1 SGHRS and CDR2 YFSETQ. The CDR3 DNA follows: TGCGCCAGCCTGGGACTAGCAGGAGATACGCAGTATTTT. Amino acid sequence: CASLGLAGDTQYF.

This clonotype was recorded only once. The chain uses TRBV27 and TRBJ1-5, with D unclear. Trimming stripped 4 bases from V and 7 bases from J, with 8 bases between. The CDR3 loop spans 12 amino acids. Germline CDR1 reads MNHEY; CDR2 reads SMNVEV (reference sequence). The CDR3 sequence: CASSSPPQPQHF. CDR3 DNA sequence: TGTGCCAGCAGTTCCCCGCCCCAGCCCCAGCATTTT.

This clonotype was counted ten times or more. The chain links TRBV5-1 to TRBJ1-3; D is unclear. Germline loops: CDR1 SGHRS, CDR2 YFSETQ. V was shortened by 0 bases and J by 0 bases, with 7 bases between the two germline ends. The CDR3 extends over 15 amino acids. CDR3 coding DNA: TGCGCCAGCAGCTTGGACTCTTTCTCTGGAAACACCATATATTTT. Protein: CASSLDSFSGNTIYF.

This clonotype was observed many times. CDR3 DNA sequence: TGTGCCAGCAGCCCCCGGGGGGCCAACGTCCTGACTTTC. Its translation is CASSPRGANVLTF. The chain employs TRBV5-6 and TRBJ2-6; D gene uncertain. V was trimmed by 4 bases and J by 4 bases, leaving 6 bases between them. Germline V lookup: CDR1 SGHDT, CDR2 YYEEEE. The CDR3 is made up of 13 amino acids.

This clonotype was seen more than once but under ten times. CDR3 in amino acids: CASSPRTGGGYGYTF. CDR3 DNA: TGTGCCAGCAGTCCGCGGACAGGGGGCGGGTATGGCTACACCTTC. The V and J genes are TRBV25-1 and TRBJ1-2, with TRBD1 matching over 11 bases. Germline V gene lookup returns CDR1 MGHDK and CDR2 SYGVNS. With V trimmed by 5 bases and J by 5 bases, 7 bases remained unmatched. The CDR3 covers 15 residues.

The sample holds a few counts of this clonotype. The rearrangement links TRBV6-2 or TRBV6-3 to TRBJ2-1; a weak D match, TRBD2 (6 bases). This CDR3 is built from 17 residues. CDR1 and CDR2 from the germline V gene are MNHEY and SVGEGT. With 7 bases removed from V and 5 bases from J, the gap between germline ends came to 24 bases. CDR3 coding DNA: TGTGCCAGCATCACTACCCAGCTTACCGGGACTCACAATGAGCAGTTCTTC. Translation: CASITTQLTGTHNEQFF.

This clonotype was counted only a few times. The CDR3 here is CASSQRGQGPYNEQFF. CDR3 nucleotide sequence: TGTGCCAGCAGCCAACGAGGACAGGGCCCCTACAATGAGCAGTTCTTC. V and J are TRBV7-9 and TRBJ2-1; 8 bases map to TRBD1. Germline V CDR1 and CDR2: SEHNR, FQNEAQ (reference sequence). The CDR3 consists of 16 residues. The V segment lost 5 bases and the J segment 2 bases; nucleotides outside the gene matches: 8.

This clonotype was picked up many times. CDR3 sequence: CASSLGGGVLDTGELFF. Written as DNA, the CDR3 is TGTGCCAGCAGCTTGGGCGGTGGGGTCTTGGACACCGGGGAGCTGTTTTTT. The rearrangement links TRBV7-6 to TRBJ2-2; no reliable D call. Trimming left V 3 bases short and J 3 bases short, with 17 bases between. Germline-derived CDR1 and CDR2 are SGHVS and FNYEAQ. CDR3 length: 17 amino acids.

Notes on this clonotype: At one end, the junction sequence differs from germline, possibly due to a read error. The CDR3 DNA sequence: TGCGCCAGCAGCGTTACGACAGGGATGACGGATGGCGACACCTTC. It is translated as CASSVTTGMTDGDTF. The chain carries TRBV5-1 and TRBJ1-2, with TRBD1 identical over 7 bases. Germline V gives CDR1 SGHRS, CDR2 YFSETQ. This CDR3 spans 15 amino acids.

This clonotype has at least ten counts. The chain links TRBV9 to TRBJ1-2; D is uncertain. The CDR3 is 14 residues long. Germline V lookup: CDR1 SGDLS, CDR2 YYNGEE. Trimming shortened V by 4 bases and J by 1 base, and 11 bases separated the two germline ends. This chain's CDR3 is CASSPGNVNYGYTF. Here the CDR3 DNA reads TGTGCCAGCAGCCCCGGAAACGTTAACTATGGCTACACCTTC.

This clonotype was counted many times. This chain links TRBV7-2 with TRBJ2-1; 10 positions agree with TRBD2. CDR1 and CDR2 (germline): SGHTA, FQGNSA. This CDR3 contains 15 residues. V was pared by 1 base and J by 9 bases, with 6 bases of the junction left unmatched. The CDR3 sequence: CASSLVVAGGGEQFF. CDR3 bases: TGTGCCAGCAGCTTAGTGGTAGCGGGGGGTGGTGAGCAGTTCTTC.

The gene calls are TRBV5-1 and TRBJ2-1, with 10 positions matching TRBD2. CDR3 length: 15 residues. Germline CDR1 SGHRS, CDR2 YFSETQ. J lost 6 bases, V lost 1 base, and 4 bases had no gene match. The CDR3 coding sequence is TGCGCCAGCAGCTTGTCGCTAGCGGGGGCCAATGAGCAGTTCTTC. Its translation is CASSLSLAGANEQFF.

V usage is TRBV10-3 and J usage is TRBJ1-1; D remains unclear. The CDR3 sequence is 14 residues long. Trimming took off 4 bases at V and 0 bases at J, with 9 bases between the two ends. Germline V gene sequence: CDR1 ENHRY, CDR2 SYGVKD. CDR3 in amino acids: CAISVSGLNTEAFF. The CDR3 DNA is TGTGCCATCAGTGTATCCGGGTTGAACACTGAAGCTTTCTTT.

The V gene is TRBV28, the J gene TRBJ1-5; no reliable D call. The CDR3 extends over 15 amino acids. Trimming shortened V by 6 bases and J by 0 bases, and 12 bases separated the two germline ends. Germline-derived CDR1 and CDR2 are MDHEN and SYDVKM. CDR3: CASRAPGDSNQPQHF. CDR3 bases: TGTGCCAGCAGAGCTCCAGGTGATAGCAATCAGCCCCAGCATTTT.

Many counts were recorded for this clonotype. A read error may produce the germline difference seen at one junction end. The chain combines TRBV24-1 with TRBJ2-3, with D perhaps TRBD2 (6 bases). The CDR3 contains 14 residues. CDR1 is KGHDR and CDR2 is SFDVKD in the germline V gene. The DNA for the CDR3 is TGTGCCACCAGTGAATCCGGGAGCAGAGATACGCAGTATTTT. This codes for CATSESGSRDTQYF.

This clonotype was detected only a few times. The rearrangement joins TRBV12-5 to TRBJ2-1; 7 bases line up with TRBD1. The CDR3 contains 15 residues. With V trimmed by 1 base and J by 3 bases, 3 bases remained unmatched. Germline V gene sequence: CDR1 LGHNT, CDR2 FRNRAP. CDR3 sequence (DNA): TGTGCTAGTGGTTTGGATAGGACAGGCTACAATGAGCAGTTCTTC. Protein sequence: CASGLDRTGYNEQFF. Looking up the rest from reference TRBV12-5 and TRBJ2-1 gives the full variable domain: DARVTQTPRHKVTEMGQEVTMRCQPILGHNTVFWYRQTMMQGLELLAYFRNRAPLDDSGMPKDRFSAEMPDATLATLKIQPSEPRDSAVYFCASGLDRTGYNEQFFGPGTRLTVL.

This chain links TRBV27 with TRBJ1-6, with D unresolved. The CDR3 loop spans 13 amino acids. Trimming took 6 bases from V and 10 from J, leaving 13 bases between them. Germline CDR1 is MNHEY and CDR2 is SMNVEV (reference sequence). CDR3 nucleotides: TGTGCCAGCAGGCGGGATACGTCCTCACCCCTCCACTTT. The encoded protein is CASRRDTSSPLHF.

The CDR3: CASSEGTGANQPQHF. CDR3 nucleotide sequence: TGTGCCAGCAGCGAGGGGACAGGGGCCAATCAGCCCCAGCATTTT. The chain recombines TRBV9 with TRBJ1-5; 10 nucleotides line up with TRBD1. The V segment lost 3 bases and the J segment 3 bases; nucleotides outside the gene matches: 3. The CDR3 extends over 15 amino acids. CDR1 is SGDLS, CDR2 YYNGEE, per germline.

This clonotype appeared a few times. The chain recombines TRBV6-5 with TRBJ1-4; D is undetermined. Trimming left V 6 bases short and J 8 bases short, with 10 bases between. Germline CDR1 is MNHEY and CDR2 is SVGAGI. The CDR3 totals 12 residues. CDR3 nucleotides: TGTGCCAGCAGGGGGAACCCCGAAAAACTGTTTTTT. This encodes CASRGNPEKLFF.

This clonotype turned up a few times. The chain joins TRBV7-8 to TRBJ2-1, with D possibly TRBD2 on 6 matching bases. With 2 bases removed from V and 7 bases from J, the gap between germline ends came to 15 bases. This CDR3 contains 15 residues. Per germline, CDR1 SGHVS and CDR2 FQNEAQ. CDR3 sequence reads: CASSLTLVAGNEQFF. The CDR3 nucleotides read TGTGCCAGCAGCTTAACCCTCGTGGCGGGGAATGAGCAGTTCTTC.

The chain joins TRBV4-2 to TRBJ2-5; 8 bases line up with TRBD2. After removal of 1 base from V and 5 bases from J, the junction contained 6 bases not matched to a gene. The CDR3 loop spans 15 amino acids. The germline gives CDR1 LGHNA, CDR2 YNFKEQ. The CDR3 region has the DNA TGTGCCAGCAGCCAAGCCCTAGGCGGGGGGGAGACCCAGTACTTC. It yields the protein CASSQALGGGETQYF.

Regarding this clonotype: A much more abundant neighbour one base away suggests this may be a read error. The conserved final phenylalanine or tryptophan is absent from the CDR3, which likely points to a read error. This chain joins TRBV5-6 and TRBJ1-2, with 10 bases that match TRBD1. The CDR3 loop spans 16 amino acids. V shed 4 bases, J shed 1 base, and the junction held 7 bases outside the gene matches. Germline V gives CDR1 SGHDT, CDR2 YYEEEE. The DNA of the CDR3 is TGTGCCAGCAGCACAGACAGGGGGCGACGTAACTATGGCTACACCTGC. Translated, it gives CASSTDRGRRNYGYTC.

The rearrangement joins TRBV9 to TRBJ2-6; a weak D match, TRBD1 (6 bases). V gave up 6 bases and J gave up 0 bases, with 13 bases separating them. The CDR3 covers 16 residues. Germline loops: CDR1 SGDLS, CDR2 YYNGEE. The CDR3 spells CASIRDTSSGANVLTF. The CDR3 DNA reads TGTGCCAGCATCCGGGACACGTCCTCTGGGGCCAACGTCCTGACTTTC.

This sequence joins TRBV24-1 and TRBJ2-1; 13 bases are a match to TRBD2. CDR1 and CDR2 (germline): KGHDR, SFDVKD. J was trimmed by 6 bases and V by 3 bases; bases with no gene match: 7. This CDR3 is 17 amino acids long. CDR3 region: CATSDPLLAGGFNEQFF. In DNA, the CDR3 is TGTGCCACCAGTGATCCCTTACTAGCGGGGGGGTTCAATGAGCAGTTCTTC.

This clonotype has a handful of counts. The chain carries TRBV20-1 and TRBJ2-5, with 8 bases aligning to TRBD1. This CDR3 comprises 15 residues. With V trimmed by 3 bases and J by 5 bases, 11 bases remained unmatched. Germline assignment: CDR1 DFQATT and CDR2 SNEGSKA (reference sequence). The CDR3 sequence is CSASPAGGRWETQYF. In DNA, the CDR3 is TGCAGTGCTAGCCCCGCAGGGGGCAGGTGGGAGACCCAGTACTTC.

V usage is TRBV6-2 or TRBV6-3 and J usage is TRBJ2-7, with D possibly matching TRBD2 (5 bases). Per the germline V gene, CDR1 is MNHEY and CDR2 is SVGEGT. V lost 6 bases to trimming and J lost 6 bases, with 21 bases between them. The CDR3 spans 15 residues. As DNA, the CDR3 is TGTGCCAGCAGCCAGTATATGCTCCTAGCACGCGAGCAGTACTTC. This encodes CASSQYMLLAREQYF.

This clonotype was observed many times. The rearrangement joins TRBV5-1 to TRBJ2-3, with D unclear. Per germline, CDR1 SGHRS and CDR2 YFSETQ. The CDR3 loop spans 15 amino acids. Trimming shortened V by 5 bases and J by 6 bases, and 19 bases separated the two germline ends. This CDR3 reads CASRSDPRLLDTQYF. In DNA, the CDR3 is TGCGCCAGCAGGTCAGACCCCAGGTTATTGGATACGCAGTATTTT.

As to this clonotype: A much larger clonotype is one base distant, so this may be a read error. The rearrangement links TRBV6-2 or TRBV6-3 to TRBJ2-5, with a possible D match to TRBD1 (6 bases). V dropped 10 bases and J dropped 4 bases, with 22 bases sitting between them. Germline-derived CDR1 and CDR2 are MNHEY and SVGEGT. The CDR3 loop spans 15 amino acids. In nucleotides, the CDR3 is TGTGCCAACTCCTGGTGGCAGGGGCTATCAGAGACCCAGTACTTC. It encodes CANSWWQGLSETQYF.